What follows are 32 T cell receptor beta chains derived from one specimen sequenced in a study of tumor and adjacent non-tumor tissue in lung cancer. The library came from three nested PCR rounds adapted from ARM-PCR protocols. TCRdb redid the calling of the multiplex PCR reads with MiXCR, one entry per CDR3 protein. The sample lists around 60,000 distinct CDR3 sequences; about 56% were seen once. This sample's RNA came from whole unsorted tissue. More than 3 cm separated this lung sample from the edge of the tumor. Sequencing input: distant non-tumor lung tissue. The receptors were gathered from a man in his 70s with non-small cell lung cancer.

The CDR3 sequence: CASSVEGIETQYF. CDR3 DNA sequence: TGTGCCAGCAGCGTAGAAGGGATCGAGACCCAGTACTTC. The J gene is TRBJ2-5, the V gene TRBV9; D is undetermined. Germline V gene data show CDR1 as SGDLS and CDR2 as YYNGEE. Trimming stripped 0 bases from V and 5 bases from J, with 8 bases between. This CDR3 contains 13 residues.

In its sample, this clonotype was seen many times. CDR3 in DNA: TGCAGTGCCAAACCACCGGGACTAGCCCAAGAGACCCAGTACTTC. Translation: CSAKPPGLAQETQYF. The chain joins TRBV20-1 to TRBJ2-5; 9 bases agree with TRBD2. Germline values: CDR1 DFQATT, CDR2 SNEGSKA (reference sequence). The CDR3 is 15 residues long. J lost 1 base, V lost 6 bases, and 9 bases had no gene match.

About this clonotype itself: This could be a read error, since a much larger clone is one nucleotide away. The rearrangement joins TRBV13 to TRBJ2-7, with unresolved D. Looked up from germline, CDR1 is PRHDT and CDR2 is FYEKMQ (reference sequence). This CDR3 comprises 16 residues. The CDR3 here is CASSRTLAPRSYEQHF. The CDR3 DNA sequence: TGTGCCAGCAGCAGGACGTTGGCCCCACGTTCATACGAGCAGCACTTC.

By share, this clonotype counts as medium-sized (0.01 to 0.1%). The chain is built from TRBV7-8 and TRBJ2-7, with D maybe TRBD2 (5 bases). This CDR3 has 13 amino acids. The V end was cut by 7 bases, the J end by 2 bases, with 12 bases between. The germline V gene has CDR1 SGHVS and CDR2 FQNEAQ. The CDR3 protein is CASTPRAPYEQYF. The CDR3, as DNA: TGTGCCAGCACCCCGAGGGCTCCCTACGAGCAGTACTTC. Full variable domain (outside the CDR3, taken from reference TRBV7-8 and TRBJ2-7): GAGVSQSPRYKVAKRGQDVALRCDPISGHVSLFWYQQALGQGPEFLTYFQNEAQLDKSGLPSDRFFAERPEGSVSTLKIQRTQQEDSAVYLCASTPRAPYEQYFGPGTRLTVT.

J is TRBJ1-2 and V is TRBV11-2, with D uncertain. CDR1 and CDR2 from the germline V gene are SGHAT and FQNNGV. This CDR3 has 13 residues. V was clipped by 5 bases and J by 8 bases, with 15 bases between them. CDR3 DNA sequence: TGTGCCAGCAGCCCTAGCAGCTCAGGAGGCTACACCTTC. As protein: CASSPSSSGGYTF.

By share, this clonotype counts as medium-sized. The CDR3 coding sequence is TGCAGCGTGGCCGCGGACTCCTACGAGCAGTACTTC. It is translated as CSVAADSYEQYF. J is TRBJ2-7 and V is TRBV29-1; D is uncertain. The CDR3 has 12 amino acids. Germline V lookup: CDR1 SQVTM, CDR2 ANQGSEA. The germline V and J ends were trimmed by 6 bases and 0 bases, with 9 bases remaining between them.

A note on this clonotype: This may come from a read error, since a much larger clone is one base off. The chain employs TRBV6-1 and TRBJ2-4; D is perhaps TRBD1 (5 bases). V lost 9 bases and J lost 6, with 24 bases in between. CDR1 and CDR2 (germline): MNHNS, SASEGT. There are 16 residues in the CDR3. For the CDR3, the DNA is TGTGCCAGTCGCTGTGGAGACTCAACCGACAGAAACATTCAGTACTTC. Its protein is CASRCGDSTDRNIQYF.

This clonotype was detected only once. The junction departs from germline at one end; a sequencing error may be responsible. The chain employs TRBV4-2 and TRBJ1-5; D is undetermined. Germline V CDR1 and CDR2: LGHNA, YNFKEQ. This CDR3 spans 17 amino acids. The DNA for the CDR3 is TGTGCCGGCAGCCAAGCTCACAGTTCTTATAGCAATCAGCCCCAGCATTTT. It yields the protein CAGSQAHSSYSNQPQHF.

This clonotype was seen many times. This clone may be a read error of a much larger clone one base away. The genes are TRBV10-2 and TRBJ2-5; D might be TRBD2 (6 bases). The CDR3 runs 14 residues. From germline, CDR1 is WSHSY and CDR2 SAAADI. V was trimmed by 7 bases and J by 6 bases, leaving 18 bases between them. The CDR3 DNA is TGCGCCAGCAATGATGCGGGGCCCAAAAAGACCCAGTACTTC. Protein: CASNDAGPKKTQYF.

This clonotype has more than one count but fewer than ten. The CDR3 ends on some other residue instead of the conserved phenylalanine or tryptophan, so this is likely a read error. In DNA form, the CDR3 reads TGTGCCAGCAGTGAAGGACAAGAGGGGCATTCACCCCTCCACCTT. Amino acids: CASSEGQEGHSPLHL. V usage is TRBV6-1 and J usage is TRBJ1-6; maybe TRBD1 (5 bases). This CDR3 spans 15 amino acids. Germline V gene data show CDR1 as MNHNS and CDR2 as SASEGT. Between the trimmed V and J ends, which lost 1 base and 8 bases, there was a span of 12 bases.

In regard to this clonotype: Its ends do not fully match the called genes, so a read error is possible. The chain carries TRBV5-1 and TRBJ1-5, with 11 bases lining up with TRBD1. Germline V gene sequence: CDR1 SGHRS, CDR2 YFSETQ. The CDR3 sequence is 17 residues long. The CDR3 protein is CPSSLGSGTGGNQPQHF. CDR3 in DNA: TGCCCCAGCAGCTTGGGGTCCGGGACAGGGGGGAATCAGCCCCAGCATTTT.

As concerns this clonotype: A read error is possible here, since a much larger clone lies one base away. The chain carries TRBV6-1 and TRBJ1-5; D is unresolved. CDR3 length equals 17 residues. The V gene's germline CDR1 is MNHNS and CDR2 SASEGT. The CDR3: CASSGWREVSSNRPQHF. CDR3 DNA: TGTGCCAGCAGTGGATGGAGGGAGGTTTCTAGCAATCGGCCCCAGCATTTT.

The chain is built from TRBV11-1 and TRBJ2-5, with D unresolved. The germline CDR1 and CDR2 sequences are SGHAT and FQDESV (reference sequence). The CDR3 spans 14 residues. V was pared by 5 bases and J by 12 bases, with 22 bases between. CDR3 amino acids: CASSRRLGQENKYF. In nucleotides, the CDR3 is TGTGCCAGCAGCCGACGGCTAGGGCAAGAGAACAAGTACTTC.

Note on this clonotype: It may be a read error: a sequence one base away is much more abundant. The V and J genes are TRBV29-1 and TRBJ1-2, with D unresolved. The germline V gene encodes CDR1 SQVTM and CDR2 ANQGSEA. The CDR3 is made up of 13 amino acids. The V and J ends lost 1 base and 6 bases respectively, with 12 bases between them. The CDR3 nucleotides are TGCAGCGTTGAAGTTTTAGAGGCAAATGGCTACACCTTC. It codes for CSVEVLEANGYTF.

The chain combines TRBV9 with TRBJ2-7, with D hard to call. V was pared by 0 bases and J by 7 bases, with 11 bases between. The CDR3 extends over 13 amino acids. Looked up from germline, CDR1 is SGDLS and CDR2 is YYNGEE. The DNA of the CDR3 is TGTGCCAGCAGCGTAGAGGTCGGTCGGGAGCAGTACTTC. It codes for CASSVEVGREQYF.

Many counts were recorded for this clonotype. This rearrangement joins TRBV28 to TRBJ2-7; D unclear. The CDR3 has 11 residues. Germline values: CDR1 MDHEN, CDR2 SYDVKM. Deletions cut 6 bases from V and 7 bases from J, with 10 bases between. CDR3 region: CASSPSWEQYF. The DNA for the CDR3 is TGTGCCAGCAGCCCCAGCTGGGAGCAGTACTTC. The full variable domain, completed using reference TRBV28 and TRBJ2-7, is DVKVTQSSRYLVKRTGEKVFLECVQDMDHENMFWYRQDPGLGLRLIYFSYDVKMKEKGDIPEGYSVSREKKERFSLILESASTNQTSMYLCASSPSWEQYFGPGTRLTVT.

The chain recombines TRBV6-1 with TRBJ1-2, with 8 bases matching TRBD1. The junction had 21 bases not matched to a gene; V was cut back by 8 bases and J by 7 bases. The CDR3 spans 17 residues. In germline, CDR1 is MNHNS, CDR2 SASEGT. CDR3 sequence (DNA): TGTGCCAGCGGCAAACCCCCCGACGGGCAGGGGGCAGGTGGCTACACCTTC. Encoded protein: CASGKPPDGQGAGGYTF.

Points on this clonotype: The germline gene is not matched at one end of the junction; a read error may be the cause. CDR3 sequence (DNA): TGTAACGTAGACATAGGGACAGGGGGTTCGAGCAGTCAGCCCCAGCATTTT. This sequence encodes CNVDIGTGGSSSQPQHF. The chain carries TRBV29-1 and TRBJ1-5; 11 nucleotides line up with TRBD1. Germline V lookup: CDR1 SQVTM, CDR2 ANQGSEA. The CDR3 totals 17 residues.

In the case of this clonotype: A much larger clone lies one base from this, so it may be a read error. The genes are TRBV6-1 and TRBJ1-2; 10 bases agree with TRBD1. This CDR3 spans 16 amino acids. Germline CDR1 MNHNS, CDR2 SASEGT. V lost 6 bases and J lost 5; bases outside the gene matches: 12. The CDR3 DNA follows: TGTGCCAGCAGCGATGTGAGGACAGGGGGATTATATGGCTACACCTTC. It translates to CASSDVRTGGLYGYTF.

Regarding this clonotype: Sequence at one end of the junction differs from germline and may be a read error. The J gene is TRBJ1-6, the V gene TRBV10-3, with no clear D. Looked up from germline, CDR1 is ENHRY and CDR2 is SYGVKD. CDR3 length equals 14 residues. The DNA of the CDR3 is TGCGCCATCAAAAAGGCAGGAGGTAGTTCACCCCTCCACTTT. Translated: CAIKKAGGSSPLHF.

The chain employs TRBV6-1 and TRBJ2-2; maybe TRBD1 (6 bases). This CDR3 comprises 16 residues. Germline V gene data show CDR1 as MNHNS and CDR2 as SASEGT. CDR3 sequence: CGNSDSQGSATGELFF. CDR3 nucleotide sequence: TGTGGCAACAGTGATTCACAGGGTTCGGCCACCGGGGAGCTGTTTTTT.

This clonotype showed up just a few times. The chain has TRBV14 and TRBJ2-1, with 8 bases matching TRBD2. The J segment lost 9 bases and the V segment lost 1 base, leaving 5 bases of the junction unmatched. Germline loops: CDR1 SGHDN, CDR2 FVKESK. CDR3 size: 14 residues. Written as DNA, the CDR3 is TGTGCCAGCAGCCAAGGACTAGCGTCTCTTGAGCAGTTCTTC. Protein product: CASSQGLASLEQFF.

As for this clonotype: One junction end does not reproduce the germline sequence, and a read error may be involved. The CDR3: CAISESSGFQPHHF. The CDR3 bases are TGTGCCATCAGTGAGTCATCTGGATTTCAGCCCCATCACTTT. The rearrangement joins TRBV10-3 to TRBJ1-5, with no clear D. The CDR3 runs to 14 residues. The germline CDR1 and CDR2 sequences are ENHRY and SYGVKD.

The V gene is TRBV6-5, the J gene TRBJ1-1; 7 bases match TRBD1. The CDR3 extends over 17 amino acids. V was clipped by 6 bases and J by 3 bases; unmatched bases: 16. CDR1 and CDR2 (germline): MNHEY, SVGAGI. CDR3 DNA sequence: TGTGCCAGCAGCTACCCCCCCACAGGGGTCAGGGACACTGAAGCTTTCTTT. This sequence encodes CASSYPPTGVRDTEAFF.

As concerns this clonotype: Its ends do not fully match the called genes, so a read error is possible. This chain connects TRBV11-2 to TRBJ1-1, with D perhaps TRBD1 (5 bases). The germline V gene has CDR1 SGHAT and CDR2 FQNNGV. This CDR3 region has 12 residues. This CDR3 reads CASSLGGNEAFF. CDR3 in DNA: TGTGCCAGCAGCTTAGGGGGGAATGAAGCTTTCTTC.

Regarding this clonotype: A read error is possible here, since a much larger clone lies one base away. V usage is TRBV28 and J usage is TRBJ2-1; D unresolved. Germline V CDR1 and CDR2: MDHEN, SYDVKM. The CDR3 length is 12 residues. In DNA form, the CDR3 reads TGTGCCAGCAGTTTCTCTTCCGACAAGCAAGTCTTC. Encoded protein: CASSFSSDKQVF. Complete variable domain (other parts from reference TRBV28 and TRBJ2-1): DVKVTQSSRYLVKRTGEKVFLECVQDMDHENMFWYRQDPGLGLRLIYFSYDVKMKEKGDIPEGYSVSREKKERFSLILESASTNQTSMYLCASSFSSDKQVFGPGTRLTVL.

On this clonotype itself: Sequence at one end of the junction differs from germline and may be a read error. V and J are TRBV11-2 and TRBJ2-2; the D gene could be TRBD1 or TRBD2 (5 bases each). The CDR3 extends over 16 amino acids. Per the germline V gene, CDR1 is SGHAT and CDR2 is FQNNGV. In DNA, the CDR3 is TGTGCCAGCAGCCTACAAGGGACGTTGTTCACCGGGGAGCTATTTTTT. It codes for CASSLQGTLFTGELFF.

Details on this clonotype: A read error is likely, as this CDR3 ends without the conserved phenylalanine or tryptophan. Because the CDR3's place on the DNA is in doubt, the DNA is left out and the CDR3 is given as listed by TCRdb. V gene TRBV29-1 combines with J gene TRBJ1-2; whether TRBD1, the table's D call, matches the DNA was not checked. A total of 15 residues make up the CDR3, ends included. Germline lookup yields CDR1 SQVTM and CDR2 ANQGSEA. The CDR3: CSVGDGQGFNYGYIS.

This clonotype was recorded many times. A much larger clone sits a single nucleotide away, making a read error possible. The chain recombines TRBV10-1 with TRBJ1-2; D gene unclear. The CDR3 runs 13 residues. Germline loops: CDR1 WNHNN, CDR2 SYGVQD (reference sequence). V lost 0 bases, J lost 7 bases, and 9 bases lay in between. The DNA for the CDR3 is TGCGCCAGCAGTGAGTCGTTACTGGGTGGCTACACCTTC. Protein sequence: CASSESLLGGYTF.

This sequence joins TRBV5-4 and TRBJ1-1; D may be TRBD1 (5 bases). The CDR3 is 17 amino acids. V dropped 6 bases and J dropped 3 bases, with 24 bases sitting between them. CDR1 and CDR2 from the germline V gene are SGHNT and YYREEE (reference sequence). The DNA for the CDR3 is TGTGCCAGCAACCGAGGGGCCAGAGATAGGATTGACACTGAAGCTTTCTTT. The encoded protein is CASNRGARDRIDTEAFF.

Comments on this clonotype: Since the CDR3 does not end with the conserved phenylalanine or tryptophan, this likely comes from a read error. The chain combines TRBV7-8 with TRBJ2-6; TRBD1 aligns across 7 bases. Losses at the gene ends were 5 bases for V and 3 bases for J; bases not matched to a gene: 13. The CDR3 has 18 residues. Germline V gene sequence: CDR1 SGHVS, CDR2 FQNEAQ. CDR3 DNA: TGTGCCAGCAGCCTCCGAGGGGGCCCACGTATTGGGGCCAACGTCCTGACTATC. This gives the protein CASSLRGGPRIGANVLTI.

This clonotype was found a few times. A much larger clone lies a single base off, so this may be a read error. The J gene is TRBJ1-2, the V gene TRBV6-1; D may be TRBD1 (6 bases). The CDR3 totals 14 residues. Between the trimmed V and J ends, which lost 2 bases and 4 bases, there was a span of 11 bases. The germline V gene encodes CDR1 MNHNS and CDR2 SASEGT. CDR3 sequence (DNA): TGTGCCAGCAGTGAATGGGGGCCTAGCTATGGCTACACCTTC. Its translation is CASSEWGPSYGYTF.